One T cell receptor (beta chain) is described in this entry. Its antigen target is currently unknown. Qualities for individual bases were not recorded, and no much larger clone is one base off. The germline V gene provides CDR1 MRHNA and CDR2 SNTAGT. V ends up 6 bases short and J 6 bases short, with an unmatched junction base count of 11. The CDR3 starts with the cysteine, ends with the phenylalanine, and has 15 residues. The kept DNA is CDR3 alone, 45 bases in frame from the first base. The time point label for this specimen denotes: blood 4 weeks post-SBRT, at nephrectomy. Sample treatment or condition, as interpreted from the label and publication: 15 Gy SBRT to primary tumor, nephrectomy 4 weeks later. Samples came from a clinical trial, in which primary renal cell carcinomas received 15 Gy stereotactic body radiation therapy followed by nephrectomy 4 weeks later. To follow tumor-enriched clonotypes, serial peripheral blood was collected from radiation-treated patients at baseline and at 2 weeks and 4 weeks after SBRT. Every patient had renal cell carcinoma of clear cell pathology. Genomic DNA for TCR sequencing was prepared using the QIAamp DNA Blood Mini Kit (Qiagen). The analyses included only samples that passed all quality control checks.

The data were obtained in a study of radiation and T cells in renal cell carcinoma (dated by TCRdb to 2020 to 2021). Background for the entire study: TCR beta sequencing covered approximately 51 samples in total, comprising some 25 tumors and roughly 27 peripheral blood samples. The last blood draw happened 4 weeks after radiation, timed to coincide with nephrectomy. Across all 53 samples, 4,016,671 unique CDR3 nucleotide sequences encoding over 2.5 million unique CDR3 amino acid sequences were identified. The paper's findings and limits, for the study overall: Because no pretreatment tumor biopsies were available, whether clonotypes were present in the tumor at baseline could not be determined. An increase in top tumor clonotypes in blood was observed from baseline to 2 weeks post-radiation, followed by contraction by 4 weeks, which was taken to suggest transient expansion of tumor-resident clones. Because the trial had a single-armed design, the trial could not examine how radiation dose or scheduling affected the TCR repertoire. Tracking of blood repertoire dynamics stopped at less than 5 weeks after treatment, with no follow-up past that point.

The immunoSEQ kit was used, according to the manufacturer's recommendations, to generate TCR beta libraries from genomic DNA. For library preparation, a first multiplex PCR was performed with proprietary primers, followed by a second PCR in which unique barcodes were added, and bead cleanups were performed after each round. Each sample batch included a kit-provided positive control reaction and a negative control reaction. The final libraries were assessed on an Agilent 4200 TapeStation D1000 ScreenTape, pooled by volume, and quantified by qPCR. Sequencing ran on an Illumina NextSeq500 with a MidOutput 150-cycle cartridge, using 156 Read1 and 15 Index1 cycles with kit custom primers. The pooled library was loaded at around 1.1 pM with about 20% PhiX control spiked in. In the authors' own workflow: Vendor-processed data were analyzed in R, with a clonotype defined as all T cells sharing the same CDR3 nucleotide sequence. For clone abundance analyses, frequencies were normalized to the 10,000 most abundant clones per sample. Public T cell clones, averaging fewer than five per sample, were removed before analysis. Tumor-enriched and baseline blood-enriched clonotypes were defined by at least a 32-fold difference in abundance between compartments. Clonotypes expanded or contracted between blood time points were identified with a beta-binomial differential abundance model. Tumor-blood repertoire similarity was measured with the Baroni-Urbani and Buser coefficient, and group comparisons used two-tailed Wilcoxon tests in R. Not all clones reach the TCRdb copy of this immuneACCESS table, which keeps in-frame sequences only. Checked studies attribute under half of the gap to unresolved V genes and leave the rest unexplained. V and J calls and clone size follow that table, whereas D and trimming were derived from the DNA. This sample holds under 100,000 clones; around 84% were observed only once. The ten largest clones add up to around 7.9% of the sample.

This TCR was sampled from a man in his 60s with renal cell carcinoma. The V and J segments used are TRBV6-4 and TRBJ1-5, and 7 junction bases match TRBD1. The source material was blood, sampled from a patient whose treatment included radiotherapy and nephrectomy. The nucleotide sequence is TGTGCCAGCAGAAGAAGAGACAGGGAGGGTCAGCCCCAGCATTTT. Translated, this gives CASRRRDREGQPQHF.